Following are 10 T cell receptor beta chains from one sample sequenced in a study of cytomegalovirus exposure and HLA in healthy donors. Amplification used 60 Vbeta primers and 13 Jbeta primers. Sequencing used immunoSEQ multiplex PCR; TCRdb keeps in-frame clones, though not all of them. The sample lists 150,000 or so clones; around 80% were seen once. The sample was PBMCs. The receptors originated from a man aged 35 to 55 in good health and CMV-seronegative.

This chain joins TRBV6-1 and TRBJ1-4; D uncertain. The V end lost 2 bases, the J end lost 4 bases, and 8 bases lay between the germline ends. CDR1 is MNHNS and CDR2 is SASEGT in the germline V gene. This CDR3 is built from 14 residues. The CDR3 spells CASSEYGDNEKLFF. CDR3 in DNA: TGTGCCAGCAGTGAATATGGAGATAATGAAAAACTGTTTTTT.

This chain joins TRBV5-1 and TRBJ1-2; TRBD1 matches 7 bases. Germline V gives CDR1 SGHRS, CDR2 YFSETQ. The V and J ends lost 0 bases and 5 bases, in that order; junction bases with no gene match: 4. The CDR3 is made up of 14 amino acids. The CDR3 sequence: CASSLEGTEYGYTF. The CDR3 bases are TGCGCCAGCAGCTTGGAGGGGACAGAGTATGGCTACACCTTC.

J is TRBJ1-3 and V is TRBV6-5; possible D gene TRBD1, 5 bases. CDR3 length: 14 amino acids. Germline values: CDR1 MNHEY, CDR2 SVGAGI. Trimming took off 6 bases at V and 2 bases at J, with 11 bases between the two ends. The CDR3 coding sequence is TGTGCCAGCAGCCCAGGGTACCCTGGAAACACCATATATTTT. It is translated as CASSPGYPGNTIYF.

The V gene is TRBV7-8, the J gene TRBJ2-1; D unresolved. The CDR3 is 13 amino acids. Germline-derived CDR1 and CDR2 are SGHVS and FQNEAQ. Trimming stripped 1 base from V and 5 bases from J, with 6 bases between. CDR3 in DNA: TGTGCCAGCAGCTTAGGACACAACAATGAGCAGTTCTTC. It yields the protein CASSLGHNNEQFF.

The chain uses TRBV11-3 and TRBJ2-2, with D possibly matching TRBD2 (5 bases). The V end was cut by 5 bases, the J end by 4 bases, with 14 bases between. This CDR3 is 15 amino acids long. Germline CDR1 SGHNT, CDR2 YENEEA. The CDR3 nucleotides are TGTGCCAGCAGCGGAGGCTGGTTTAGCACCGGGGAGCTGTTTTTT. Translating it yields CASSGGWFSTGELFF.

V usage is TRBV18 and J usage is TRBJ2-1, with D tentatively TRBD1 (6 bases). Germline V gives CDR1 KGHSH, CDR2 LQKENI. The CDR3 extends over 12 amino acids. The V and J ends lost 4 bases and 6 bases respectively, with 7 bases between them. The CDR3 DNA reads as TGTGCCAGCTCACTACAGGGCAATGAGCAGTTCTTC. Protein product: CASSLQGNEQFF.

Here the CDR3 reads CASSLHPRGKTYNEQFF. The CDR3 DNA sequence: TGTGCCAGTAGTCTACACCCCAGGGGGAAAACCTACAATGAGCAGTTCTTC. The chain couples TRBV19 to TRBJ2-1, with 7 bases aligning to TRBD1. After removal of 5 bases from V and 2 bases from J, the junction contained 12 bases not matched to a gene. This CDR3 comprises 17 residues. Looked up from germline, CDR1 is LNHDA and CDR2 is SQIVND (reference sequence).

V gene TRBV11-2 combines with J gene TRBJ2-5; 9 nucleotides align to TRBD1. The CDR3 has 14 residues. Germline V CDR1 and CDR2: SGHAT, FQNNGV. V shed 5 bases, J shed 0 bases, and the junction held 1 base outside the gene matches. The CDR3 spells CASSGTGNQETQYF. The CDR3 DNA is TGTGCCAGCAGCGGGACAGGGAACCAAGAGACCCAGTACTTC.

CDR3 residues: CASRLGQNTEAFF. DNA for the CDR3: TGTGCCAGCAGGCTGGGCCAGAACACTGAAGCTTTCTTT. The chain recombines TRBV6-6 with TRBJ1-1; no definite D call. The germline V gene has CDR1 MNHNY and CDR2 SVGAGI (reference sequence). V lost 6 bases and J lost 1, with 9 bases in between. The CDR3 runs 13 residues.

The genes are TRBV2 and TRBJ2-3; a weak D match, TRBD2 (5 bases). Trimming pared 4 bases from V and 0 bases from J, leaving 8 bases between. The CDR3 has 14 residues. CDR1 is SNHLY and CDR2 is FYNNEI in the germline V gene. Here the CDR3 DNA reads TGTGCCAGCAGTGCTAGCAGTAGCACAGATACGCAGTATTTT. It encodes CASSASSSTDTQYF.